Presented here are 27 T cell receptor beta chains from one specimen sequenced in a study of cytomegalovirus exposure and HLA in healthy donors. Amplification used 60 Vbeta primers and 13 Jbeta primers. Sequencing was performed with immunoSEQ multiplex PCR; in TCRdb, only in-frame clones are kept and a portion is missing. The sample lists around 100,000 clones, 70% seen once, with 11% in the top ten. Sequenced input: PBMCs. The receptors shown here come from a man between 40 and 49 years old in good health and CMV-seropositive.

The chain uses TRBV6-5 and TRBJ2-2; D is unresolved. This CDR3 contains 14 residues. The V end was cut by 0 bases, the J end by 2 bases, with 4 bases between. Germline values: CDR1 MNHEY, CDR2 SVGAGI. The CDR3 coding sequence is TGTGCCAGCAGTTACTCGTATAACACCGGGGAGCTGTTTTTT. Residues: CASSYSYNTGELFF.

This clone was counted between two and nine times. J is TRBJ2-5 and V is TRBV10-3, with D possibly TRBD1 on 6 matching bases. The CDR3 spans 13 residues. The germline V and J ends were trimmed by 6 bases and 2 bases, with 10 bases remaining between them. Per germline, CDR1 ENHRY and CDR2 SYGVKD. The CDR3 region has the DNA TGTGCCATCAGAGAGCAGGGGCAAGAGACCCAGTACTTC. This encodes CAIREQGQETQYF.

The rearrangement uses TRBV5-1 and TRBJ2-3; 10 nucleotides line up with TRBD1. The germline gives CDR1 SGHRS, CDR2 YFSETQ. V lost 0 bases to trimming and J lost 3 bases; unmatched junction nucleotides: 4. CDR3 length equals 16 residues. The CDR3 sequence: CASSLAGTGDTDTQYF. Here the CDR3 DNA reads TGCGCCAGCAGCTTGGCTGGGACAGGGGATACAGATACGCAGTATTTT.

V and J are TRBV29-1 and TRBJ2-5, with 10 bases identical to TRBD1. J was trimmed by 3 bases and V by 7 bases; bases with no gene match: 2. The CDR3 totals 12 residues. Germline CDR1 is SQVTM and CDR2 is ANQGSEA. This CDR3 reads CSAGQGKETQYF. Here the CDR3 DNA reads TGCAGCGCGGGACAGGGGAAAGAGACCCAGTACTTC.

The chain has TRBV18 and TRBJ1-1; D possibly corresponds to TRBD1 (6 bases). CDR1 KGHSH and CDR2 LQKENI come from the germline V gene. This CDR3 comprises 15 residues. Trimming took off 4 bases at V and 0 bases at J, with 12 bases between the two ends. The CDR3 region is CASSRRDTLNTEAFF. CDR3 coding DNA: TGTGCCAGCTCACGCCGGGACACCTTGAACACTGAAGCTTTCTTT.

V is TRBV6-1 and J is TRBJ2-7, with 7 nucleotides matching TRBD1. CDR1 is MNHNS and CDR2 is SASEGT in the germline V gene. Trimming removed 5 bases from V and 2 bases from J; junction bases left unmatched: 9. CDR3 length equals 15 residues. The DNA of the CDR3 is TGTGCCAGCAGTCTCGGGACAGTGGGAACCTACGAGCAGTACGTC. Translating it yields CASSLGTVGTYEQYV.

The rearrangement uses TRBV30 and TRBJ1-5; TRBD1 matches at 7 bases. The CDR3 is 15 amino acids. V was pared by 8 bases and J by 4 bases, with 14 bases of the junction left unmatched. Per germline, CDR1 GTSNPN and CDR2 SVGIG (reference sequence). Here the CDR3 DNA reads TGTGCCCTCCAACGACGGGACAGTCTTAATCAGCCCCAGCATTTT. This codes for CALQRRDSLNQPQHF.

The chain recombines TRBV29-1 with TRBJ2-2; 9 bases agree with TRBD1. Germline-derived CDR1 and CDR2 are SQVTM and ANQGSEA. The J segment lost 5 bases and the V segment lost 4 bases, leaving 8 bases of the junction unmatched. The CDR3 covers 15 residues. In DNA form, the CDR3 reads TGCAGCGTTGGACGAGGGGGACAGGGTACCGGGGAGCTGTTTTTT. It translates to CSVGRGGQGTGELFF.

This chain links TRBV5-1 with TRBJ2-5, with TRBD2 identical over 11 bases. Gene TRBJ2-7 matches the end of the DNA better, so the J call may be wrong. The CDR3 totals 14 residues. Germline-derived CDR1 and CDR2 are SGHRS and YFSETQ. CDR3 DNA: TGCGCCAGCAAGGTGGGTCTAGCGGGAGGCGAGCAGTACTTC. Residues: CASKVGLAGGEQYF.

This chain links TRBV4-2 with TRBJ2-7; 10 positions match TRBD2. V was clipped by 4 bases and J by 2 bases; unmatched bases: 20. CDR1 LGHNA and CDR2 YNFKEQ come from the germline V gene. This CDR3 has 20 amino acids. CDR3: CASSPGQGASGSGPAYEQYF. The CDR3 region has the DNA TGTGCCAGCAGCCCTGGGCAGGGGGCTAGCGGGAGTGGGCCCGCCTACGAGCAGTACTTC.

This clone was counted a few times. V gene TRBV19 combines with J gene TRBJ2-1; TRBD2 agrees at 9 bases. Germline V gene sequence: CDR1 LNHDA, CDR2 SQIVND (reference sequence). CDR3 length equals 16 residues. Germline trimming cut 5 bases from V and 5 bases from J; bases unmatched to any gene: 10. CDR3 bases: TGTGCCAGTAGTTTATTAGCGGGAGAGTTTCACAATGAGCAGTTCTTC. Its translation: CASSLLAGEFHNEQFF.

The chain recombines TRBV27 with TRBJ1-5; a possible D gene is TRBD1 (6 bases). V lost 2 bases to trimming and J lost 4 bases, with 12 bases between them. This CDR3 is built from 15 residues. Germline V gene data show CDR1 as MNHEY and CDR2 as SMNVEV (reference sequence). The CDR3 sequence: CASSLVQGGNQPQHF. The CDR3 region has the DNA TGTGCCAGCAGTTTAGTCCAAGGGGGTAATCAGCCCCAGCATTTT.

This chain uses TRBV10-1 with TRBJ2-1; 7 bases match TRBD2. Germline V gene sequence: CDR1 WNHNN, CDR2 SYGVQD (reference sequence). Germline trimming cut 5 bases from V and 8 bases from J; bases unmatched to any gene: 12. The length of the CDR3 is 15 residues. CDR3: CASSPQLGGSDEQFF. The CDR3 DNA reads TGCGCCAGCAGTCCCCAATTGGGCGGGAGCGATGAGCAGTTCTTC.

This clone has a single count. The chain joins TRBV7-8 to TRBJ2-5; possible D gene TRBD1, 6 bases. CDR3 length equals 14 residues. Germline CDR1 is SGHVS and CDR2 is FQNEAQ. Trimming took off 2 bases at V and 3 bases at J, with 10 bases between the two ends. The CDR3, as DNA: TGTGCCAGCAGCTTAAGGGCAGGGGAAGAGACCCAGTACTTC. Its translation is CASSLRAGEETQYF.

J is TRBJ2-1 and V is TRBV19; no reliable D call. The CDR3 is 12 residues long. In germline, CDR1 is LNHDA, CDR2 SQIVND (reference sequence). V lost 1 base, J lost 6 bases, and 4 bases lay in between. DNA for the CDR3: TGTGCCAGTAGTATAGGGCTCAATGAGCAGTTCTTC. As protein: CASSIGLNEQFF. The whole variable domain, remainder taken from reference TRBV19 and TRBJ2-1, is DGGITQSPKYLFRKEGQNVTLSCEQNLNHDAMYWYRQDPGQGLRLIYYSQIVNDFQKGDIAEGYSVSREKKESFPLTVTSAQKNPTAFYLCASSIGLNEQFFGPGTRLTVL.

The rearrangement joins TRBV10-1 to TRBJ1-1; no firm D call. The V gene's germline CDR1 is WNHNN and CDR2 SYGVQD (reference sequence). The V and J ends lost 0 bases and 0 bases respectively, with 8 bases between them. The CDR3 totals 15 residues. The CDR3 region is CASSESRKLNTEAFF. In DNA, the CDR3 is TGCGCCAGCAGTGAGTCGAGAAAGTTGAACACTGAAGCTTTCTTT.

The chain combines TRBV5-1 with TRBJ2-5, with D perhaps TRBD1 (6 bases). V was clipped by 4 bases and J by 2 bases, with 15 bases between them. Germline CDR1 and CDR2: SGHRS and YFSETQ. CDR3 length: 15 residues. CDR3 sequence: CASSPSGGGQETQYF. The CDR3 DNA sequence: TGCGCCAGCAGCCCTAGTGGGGGCGGTCAAGAGACCCAGTACTTC. Complete variable domain (other parts from reference TRBV5-1 and TRBJ2-5): KAGVTQTPRYLIKTRGQQVTLSCSPISGHRSVSWYQQTPGQGLQFLFEYFSETQRNKGNFPGRFSGRQFSNSRSEMNVSTLELGDSALYLCASSPSGGGQETQYFGPGTRLLVL.

This clone was counted once. V gene TRBV6-5 combines with J gene TRBJ2-5, with D hard to call. Germline CDR1 MNHEY, CDR2 SVGAGI. Between the trimmed V and J ends, which lost 0 bases and 1 base, there was a span of 12 bases. The CDR3 has 16 residues. The CDR3 nucleotides are TGTGCCAGCAGTTACTCCTCAGTTAGCAGCCAAGAGACCCAGTACTTC. Encoded protein: CASSYSSVSSQETQYF.

The V and J genes are TRBV29-1 and TRBJ2-7; TRBD1 matches 9 bases. CDR1 SQVTM and CDR2 ANQGSEA come from the germline V gene. The V gene end was trimmed by 2 bases and the J gene end by 7 bases; junction bases not matched to a gene: 3. This CDR3 has 12 residues. For the CDR3, the DNA is TGCAGCGTTGAACCCGGACAGGGGGAGCAGTACTTC. It yields the protein CSVEPGQGEQYF.

This chain connects TRBV19 to TRBJ1-1; no definite D call. The germline gives CDR1 LNHDA, CDR2 SQIVND (reference sequence). The CDR3 is 13 amino acids. V shed 3 bases and J shed 0 bases, with 5 bases lying between them. The CDR3 region is CASSITVNTEAFF. CDR3 nucleotides: TGTGCCAGTAGTATTACGGTGAACACTGAAGCTTTCTTT.

CDR3 nucleotide sequence: TGCGCCAGCAGCCCCCGGCTACAGGGGGCAAACACCGGGGAGCTGTTTTTT. This encodes CASSPRLQGANTGELFF. The V and J genes are TRBV5-1 and TRBJ2-2; 9 bases map to TRBD1. The V segment lost 4 bases and the J segment 2 bases; nucleotides outside the gene matches: 9. The germline V gene has CDR1 SGHRS and CDR2 YFSETQ. The CDR3 sequence is 17 residues long.

CDR3 sequence: CASSPSGRGTDTQYF. CDR3 nucleotides: TGCGCCAGCAGTCCTAGCGGTCGAGGCACAGATACGCAGTATTTT. The chain couples TRBV4-1 to TRBJ2-3, with 7 bases identical to TRBD2. After removal of 6 bases from V and 1 base from J, the junction contained 7 bases not matched to a gene. The CDR3 length is 15 residues. Germline loops: CDR1 MGHRA, CDR2 YSYEKL.

The chain employs TRBV25-1 and TRBJ1-4; 8 bases line up with TRBD1. The CDR3 has 13 residues. Trimming took 6 bases from V and 4 from J; bases not matched to a gene: 1. Germline V CDR1 and CDR2: MGHDK, SYGVNS. CDR3: CASSDRGNEKLFF. CDR3 DNA sequence: TGTGCCAGCAGCGACAGGGGTAATGAAAAACTGTTTTTT.

V is TRBV11-2 and J is TRBJ2-3, with TRBD2 matching 7 bases. The CDR3 consists of 15 residues. Germline lookup yields CDR1 SGHAT and CDR2 FQNNGV. Unmatched junction bases numbered 9, after V lost 5 bases and J lost 4 bases. CDR3 amino acids: CASSQAGLEADTQYF. The CDR3 coding sequence is TGTGCCAGCAGCCAAGCGGGATTAGAGGCAGATACGCAGTATTTT.

The chain carries TRBV7-9 and TRBJ1-1, with TRBD1 matching over 7 bases. The CDR3 loop spans 14 amino acids. Germline values: CDR1 SEHNR, CDR2 FQNEAQ (reference sequence). The V and J ends lost 5 bases and 6 bases, in that order; junction bases with no gene match: 9. The CDR3 sequence: CASSPQGVRPEAFF. The CDR3 nucleotides read TGTGCCAGCAGCCCTCAGGGGGTGAGGCCTGAAGCTTTCTTT.

The CDR3 DNA is TGCGCCAGCAGCCAGGAAGGGGGGGGTGGGACCATCTCCTACGAGCAGTACTTC. It specifies CASSQEGGGGTISYEQYF. The chain uses TRBV4-3 and TRBJ2-7, with D possibly matching TRBD2 (7 bases). CDR1 and CDR2 (germline): LGHNA, YSLEER. V dropped 3 bases and J dropped 0 bases, with 21 bases sitting between them. The CDR3 is made up of 18 amino acids.

The genes are TRBV28 and TRBJ1-2; 7 bases fit TRBD1. The J segment lost 4 bases and the V segment lost 6 bases, leaving 8 bases of the junction unmatched. CDR1 MDHEN and CDR2 SYDVKM come from the germline V gene. This CDR3 has 14 amino acids. The CDR3 DNA reads as TGTGCCAGCAGACCGAGGACAGGCCTCTATGGCTACACCTTC. Its translation is CASRPRTGLYGYTF.